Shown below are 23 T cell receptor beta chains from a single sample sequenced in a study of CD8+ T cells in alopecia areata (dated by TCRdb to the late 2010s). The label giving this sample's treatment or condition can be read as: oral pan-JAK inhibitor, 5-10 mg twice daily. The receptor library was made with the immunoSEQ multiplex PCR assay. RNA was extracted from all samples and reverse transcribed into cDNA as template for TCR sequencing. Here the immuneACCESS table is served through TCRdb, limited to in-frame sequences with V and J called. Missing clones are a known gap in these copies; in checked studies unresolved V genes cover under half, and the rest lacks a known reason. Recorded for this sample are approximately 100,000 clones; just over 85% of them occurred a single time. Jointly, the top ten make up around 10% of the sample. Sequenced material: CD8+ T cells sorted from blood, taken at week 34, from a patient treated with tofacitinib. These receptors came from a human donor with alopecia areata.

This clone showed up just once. CDR3 nucleotides: TGTGCCAGCAGTTCGTCCGAGGAGATCGAGCAGTACTTC. Amino acids: CASSSSEEIEQYF. This rearrangement joins TRBV7-9 to TRBJ2-7; D is undetermined. CDR1 and CDR2 (germline): SEHNR, FQNEAQ (reference sequence). V was pared by 6 bases and J by 6 bases, with 15 bases between. This CDR3 comprises 13 residues.

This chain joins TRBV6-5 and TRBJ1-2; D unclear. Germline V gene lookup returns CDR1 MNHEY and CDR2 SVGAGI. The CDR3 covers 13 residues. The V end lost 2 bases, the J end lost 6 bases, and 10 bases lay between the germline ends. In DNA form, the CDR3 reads TGTGCCAGCAGTTACGAGGCCCAGGATGGCTACACCTTC. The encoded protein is CASSYEAQDGYTF.

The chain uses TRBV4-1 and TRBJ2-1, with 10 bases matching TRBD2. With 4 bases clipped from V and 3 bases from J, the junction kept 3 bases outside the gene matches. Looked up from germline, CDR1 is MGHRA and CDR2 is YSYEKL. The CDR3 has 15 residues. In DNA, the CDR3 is TGCGCCAGCAGCCTCGGGACTAGCGACTACAATGAGCAGTTCTTC. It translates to CASSLGTSDYNEQFF.

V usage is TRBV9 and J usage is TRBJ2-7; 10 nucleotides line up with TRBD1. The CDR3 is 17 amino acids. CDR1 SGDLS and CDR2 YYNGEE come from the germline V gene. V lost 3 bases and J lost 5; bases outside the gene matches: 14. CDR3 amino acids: CASSEGAGTGESDEQYF. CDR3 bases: TGTGCCAGCAGCGAGGGAGCCGGGACAGGGGAAAGCGACGAGCAGTACTTC.

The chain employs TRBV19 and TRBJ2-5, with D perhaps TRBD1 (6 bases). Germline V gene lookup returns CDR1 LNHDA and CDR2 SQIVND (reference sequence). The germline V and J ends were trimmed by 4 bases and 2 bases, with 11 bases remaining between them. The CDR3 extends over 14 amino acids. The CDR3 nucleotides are TGTGCCAGTAGTAAGGGGGTGATACAAGAGACCCAGTACTTC. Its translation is CASSKGVIQETQYF.

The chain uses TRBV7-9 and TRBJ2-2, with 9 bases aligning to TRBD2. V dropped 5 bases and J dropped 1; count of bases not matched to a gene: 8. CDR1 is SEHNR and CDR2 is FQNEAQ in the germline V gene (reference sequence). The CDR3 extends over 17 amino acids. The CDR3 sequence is CASSRSRAGGNTGELFF. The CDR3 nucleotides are TGTGCCAGCAGCCGCTCCCGAGCGGGGGGGAACACCGGGGAGCTGTTTTTT.

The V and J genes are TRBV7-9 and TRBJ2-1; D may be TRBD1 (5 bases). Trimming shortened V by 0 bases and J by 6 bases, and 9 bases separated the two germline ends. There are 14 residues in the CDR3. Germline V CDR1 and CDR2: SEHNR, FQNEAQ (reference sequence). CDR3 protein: CASSLATGVNEQFF. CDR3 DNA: TGTGCCAGCAGCTTAGCCACAGGCGTCAATGAGCAGTTCTTC.

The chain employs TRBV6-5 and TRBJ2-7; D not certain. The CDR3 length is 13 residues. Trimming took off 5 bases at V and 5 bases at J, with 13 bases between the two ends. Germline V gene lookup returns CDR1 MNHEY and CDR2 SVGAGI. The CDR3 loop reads CASSTFDGNEQYF. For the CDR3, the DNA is TGTGCCAGCAGTACGTTCGACGGAAACGAGCAGTACTTC.

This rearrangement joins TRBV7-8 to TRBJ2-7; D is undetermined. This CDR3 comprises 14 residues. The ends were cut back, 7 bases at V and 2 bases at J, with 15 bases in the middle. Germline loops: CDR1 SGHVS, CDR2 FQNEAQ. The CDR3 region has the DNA TGTGCCAGCACCAACACCCCGATACCCTACGAGCAGTACTTC. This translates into CASTNTPIPYEQYF.

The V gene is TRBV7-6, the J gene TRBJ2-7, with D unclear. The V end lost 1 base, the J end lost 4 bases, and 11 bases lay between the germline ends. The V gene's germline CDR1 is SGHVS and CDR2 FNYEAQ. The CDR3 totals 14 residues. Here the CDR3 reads CASSLVLGGYEQYF. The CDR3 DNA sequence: TGTGCCAGCAGCTTAGTTTTGGGCGGATACGAGCAGTACTTC.

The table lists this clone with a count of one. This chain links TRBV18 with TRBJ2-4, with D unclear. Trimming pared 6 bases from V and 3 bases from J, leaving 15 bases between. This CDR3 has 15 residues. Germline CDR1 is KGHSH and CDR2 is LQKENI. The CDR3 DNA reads TGTGCCAGCTCCCACAAAGAAACGGGCAAAAACATTCAGTACTTC. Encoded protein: CASSHKETGKNIQYF.

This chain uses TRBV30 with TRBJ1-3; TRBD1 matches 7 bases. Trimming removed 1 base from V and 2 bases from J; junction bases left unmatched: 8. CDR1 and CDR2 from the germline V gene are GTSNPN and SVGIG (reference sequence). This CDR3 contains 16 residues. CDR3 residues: CAWSARLQGAGNTIYF. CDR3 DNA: TGTGCCTGGAGTGCTCGCCTTCAGGGGGCTGGAAACACCATATATTTT.

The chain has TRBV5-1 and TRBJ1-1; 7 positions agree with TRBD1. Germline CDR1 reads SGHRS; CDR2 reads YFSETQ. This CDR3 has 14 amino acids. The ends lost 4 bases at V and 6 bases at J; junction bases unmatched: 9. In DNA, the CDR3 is TGCGCCAGCAGCGCAATGACAGGGAGGTCTGAAGCTTTCTTT. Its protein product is CASSAMTGRSEAFF.

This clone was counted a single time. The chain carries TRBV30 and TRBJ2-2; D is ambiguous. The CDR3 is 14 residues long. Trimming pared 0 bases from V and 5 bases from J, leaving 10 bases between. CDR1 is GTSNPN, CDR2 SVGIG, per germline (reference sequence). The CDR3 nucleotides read TGTGCCTGGAGTGTGACGGTTCATACCGGGGAGCTGTTTTTT. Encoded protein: CAWSVTVHTGELFF.

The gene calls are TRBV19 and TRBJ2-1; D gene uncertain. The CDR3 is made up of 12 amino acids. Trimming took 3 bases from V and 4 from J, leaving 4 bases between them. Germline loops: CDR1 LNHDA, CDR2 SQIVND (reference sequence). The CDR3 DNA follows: TGTGCCAGTAGTATTGTATACAATGAGCAGTTCTTC. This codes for CASSIVYNEQFF.

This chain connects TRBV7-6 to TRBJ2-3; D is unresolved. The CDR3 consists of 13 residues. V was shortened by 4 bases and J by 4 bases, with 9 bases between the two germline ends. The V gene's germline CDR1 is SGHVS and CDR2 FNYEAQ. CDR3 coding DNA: TGTGCCAGCAGCTCCATAGAAGCAGATACGCAGTATTTT. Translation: CASSSIEADTQYF.

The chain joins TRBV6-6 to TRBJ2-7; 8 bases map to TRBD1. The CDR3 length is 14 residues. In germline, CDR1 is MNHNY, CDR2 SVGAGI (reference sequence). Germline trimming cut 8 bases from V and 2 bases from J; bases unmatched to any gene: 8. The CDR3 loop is CASGATGDTYEQYF. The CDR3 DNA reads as TGTGCCAGCGGGGCGACAGGGGATACCTACGAGCAGTACTTC.

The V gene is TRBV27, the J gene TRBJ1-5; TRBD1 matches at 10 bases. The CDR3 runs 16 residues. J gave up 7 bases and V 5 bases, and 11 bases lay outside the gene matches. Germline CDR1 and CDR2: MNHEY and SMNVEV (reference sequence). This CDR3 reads CASSPLTGTGEQPQHF. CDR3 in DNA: TGTGCCAGCAGTCCTCTTACCGGGACAGGGGAGCAGCCCCAGCATTTT.

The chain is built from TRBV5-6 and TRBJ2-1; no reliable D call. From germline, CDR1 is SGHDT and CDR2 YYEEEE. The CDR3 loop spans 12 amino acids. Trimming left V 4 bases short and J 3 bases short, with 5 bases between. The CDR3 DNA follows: TGTGCCAGCAGCGCCGTCTACAATGAGCAGTTCTTC. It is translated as CASSAVYNEQFF.

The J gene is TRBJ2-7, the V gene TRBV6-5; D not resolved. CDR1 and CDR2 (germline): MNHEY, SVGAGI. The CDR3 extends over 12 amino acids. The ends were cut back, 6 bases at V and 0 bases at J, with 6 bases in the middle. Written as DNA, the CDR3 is TGTGCCAGCAGCATTGGCTCCTACGAGCAGTACTTC. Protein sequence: CASSIGSYEQYF.

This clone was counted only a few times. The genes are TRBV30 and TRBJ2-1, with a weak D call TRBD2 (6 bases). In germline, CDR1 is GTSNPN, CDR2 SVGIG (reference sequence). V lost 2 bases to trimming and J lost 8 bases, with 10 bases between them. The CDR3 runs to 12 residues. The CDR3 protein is CAWSPGDYEQFF. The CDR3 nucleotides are TGTGCCTGGAGTCCTGGGGACTATGAGCAGTTCTTC.

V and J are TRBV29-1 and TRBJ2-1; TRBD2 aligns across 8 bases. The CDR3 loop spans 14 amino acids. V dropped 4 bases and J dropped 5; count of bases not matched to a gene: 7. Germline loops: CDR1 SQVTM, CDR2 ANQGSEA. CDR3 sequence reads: CSVAAGRVNNEQFF. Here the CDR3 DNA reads TGCAGCGTTGCCGCCGGGAGGGTAAACAATGAGCAGTTCTTC.

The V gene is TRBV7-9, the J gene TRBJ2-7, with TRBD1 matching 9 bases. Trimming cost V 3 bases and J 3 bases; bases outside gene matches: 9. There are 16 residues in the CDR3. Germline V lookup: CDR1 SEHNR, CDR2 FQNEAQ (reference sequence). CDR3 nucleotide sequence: TGTGCCAGCAGCTTTCGCATGGACAGGGGTAGCTACGAGCAGTACTTC. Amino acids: CASSFRMDRGSYEQYF. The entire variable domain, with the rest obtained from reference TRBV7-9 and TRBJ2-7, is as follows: DTGVSQNPRHKITKRGQNVTFRCDPISEHNRLYWYRQTLGQGPEFLTYFQNEAQLEKSRLLSDRFSAERPKGSFSTLEIQRTEQGDSAMYLCASSFRMDRGSYEQYFGPGTRLTVT.